Following are 17 T cell receptor beta chains from one sample sequenced in a study of T cells in Graves' hyperthyroidism and ophthalmopathy. From RNA transcripts, TCR beta CDR3 regions were amplified. The study used the HTBI primer set for a first-round RT-PCR of the TCR CDR3. MiXCR, applied by TCRdb to the multiplex PCR reads, yields one record per CDR3 protein. The sample comprises about 290,000 distinct CDR3 sequences, around 13% of which are singletons, and roughly 7.9% rests with the top ten. Material for sequencing was blood. These receptors were taken from a woman aged 40-49 years with Graves' hyperthyroidism.

This clonotype was detected a few times. The V call is TRBV7-9, the J call TRBJ2-2; TRBD1 agrees at 7 bases. Germline-derived CDR1 and CDR2 are SEHNR and FQNEAQ (reference sequence). There are 16 residues in the CDR3. The trim removed 2 bases at V and 4 bases at J, leaving 7 bases unmatched. The CDR3 here is CASSLNRQGLTGELFF. The CDR3 DNA sequence: TGTGCCAGCAGCTTAAACCGACAGGGTCTCACCGGGGAGCTGTTTTTT.

The chain employs TRBV14 and TRBJ2-7, with 8 bases matching TRBD1. The germline CDR1 and CDR2 sequences are SGHDN and FVKESK. CDR3 length: 14 amino acids. J gave up 3 bases and V 6 bases, and 7 bases lay outside the gene matches. CDR3: CASSLDRVGYEQYF. CDR3 coding DNA: TGTGCCAGCAGTTTGGACAGGGTGGGCTACGAGCAGTACTTC.

This clonotype was seen many times. The chain recombines TRBV5-1 with TRBJ1-5; no clear D gene. V lost 2 bases and J lost 7, with 10 bases in between. The CDR3 contains 13 residues. CDR1 and CDR2 (germline): SGHRS, YFSETQ. The CDR3 region is CASSFSGQQPQHF. In nucleotides, the CDR3 is TGCGCCAGCAGCTTTAGCGGTCAACAGCCCCAGCATTTT.

This clonotype was recorded at least ten times. Its ends do not fully match the called genes, so a read error is possible. V usage is TRBV19 and J usage is TRBJ1-1, with a tentative D call TRBD1 (6 bases). Germline assignment: CDR1 LNHDA and CDR2 SQIVND (reference sequence). The CDR3 has 15 residues. The chain's CDR3 is CASSIGGQMNTEASF. The DNA for the CDR3 is TGTGCCAGTAGTATAGGGGGGCAAATGAACACTGAAGCTTCCTTT.

This clonotype was observed at least ten times. The rearrangement uses TRBV5-1 and TRBJ2-3; unclear D gene. The CDR3 loop spans 13 amino acids. Germline CDR1 SGHRS, CDR2 YFSETQ. The V end lost 1 base, the J end lost 5 bases, and 8 bases lay between the germline ends. CDR3 DNA sequence: TGCGCCAGCAGCTTGAGAGCACAAGATACGCAGTATTTT. It codes for CASSLRAQDTQYF.

This clonotype was recorded many times. The chain carries TRBV7-9 and TRBJ1-2; D is uncertain. This CDR3 spans 18 amino acids. The germline CDR1 and CDR2 sequences are SEHNR and FQNEAQ (reference sequence). The V end was cut by 1 base, the J end by 0 bases, with 18 bases between. The CDR3 DNA reads TGTGCCAGCAGCTTAGGGTTGGAAGGAACCCTTTCTAACTATGGCTACACCTTC. As protein: CASSLGLEGTLSNYGYTF.

This clonotype was found many times. The V call is TRBV6-2 or TRBV6-3, the J call TRBJ2-1, with D possibly TRBD2 on 5 matching bases. The V gene lost 5 bases and the J gene lost 4 bases, with 12 bases spanning the gap. CDR3 length: 14 residues. Germline CDR1 MNHEY, CDR2 SVGEGT. CDR3: CASSTDPGYNEQFF. DNA of the CDR3: TGTGCCAGCAGTACCGATCCGGGGTACAATGAGCAGTTCTTC.

This clonotype was seen more than once but under ten times. CDR3 sequence: CASSLGAGAYEQYF. In DNA, the CDR3 is TGTGCCAGCAGCTTAGGGGCGGGAGCCTACGAGCAGTACTTC. The V and J genes are TRBV7-8 and TRBJ2-7; 7 bases agree with TRBD2. Germline V gives CDR1 SGHVS, CDR2 FQNEAQ. The trim removed 1 base at V and 2 bases at J, leaving 2 bases unmatched. CDR3 length equals 14 residues.

Only a few counts were recorded for this clonotype. One end of the junction is discordant with germline, which a read error may explain. The chain couples TRBV18 to TRBJ1-1; the D is unclear. From germline, CDR1 is KGHSH and CDR2 LQKENI. The CDR3 is 15 amino acids. The CDR3 loop reads CASSPPFSGDTEASF. The CDR3 DNA reads TGTGCCAGCTCTCCCCCGTTTAGCGGAGACACTGAAGCTTCCTTT.

This chain links TRBV19 with TRBJ2-7, with a tentative D call TRBD1 (6 bases). V was trimmed by 3 bases and J by 3 bases, leaving 15 bases between them. The CDR3 runs to 15 residues. Germline V CDR1 and CDR2: LNHDA, SQIVND (reference sequence). The CDR3: CASSIFFGTNYEQYF. The DNA of the CDR3 is TGTGCCAGTAGTATTTTTTTCGGGACAAACTACGAGCAGTACTTC.

This chain links TRBV19 with TRBJ2-7; a possible D gene is TRBD2 (5 bases). Germline CDR1 LNHDA, CDR2 SQIVND (reference sequence). The CDR3 runs to 14 residues. V was clipped by 2 bases and J by 3 bases, with 11 bases between them. The CDR3 sequence is CASSISGGNYEQYF. DNA of the CDR3: TGTGCCAGTAGTATAAGCGGCGGAAACTACGAGCAGTACTTC.

This chain links TRBV7-8 with TRBJ2-3; D gene ambiguous. Trimming stripped 1 base from V and 12 bases from J, with 20 bases between. The CDR3 covers 15 residues. CDR1 and CDR2 (germline): SGHVS, FQNEAQ. Here the CDR3 reads CASSLETGPRVTQYF. The CDR3 DNA is TGTGCCAGCAGCTTAGAAACGGGCCCACGGGTGACACAGTATTTT.

The chain couples TRBV11-2 to TRBJ1-2, with a tentative D call TRBD1 (6 bases). This CDR3 spans 15 amino acids. CDR1 is SGHAT and CDR2 is FQNNGV in the germline V gene. Trimming removed 2 bases from V and 7 bases from J, with 17 bases in between. The CDR3 bases are TGTGCCAGCAGCTTATTCACAGGGAAAAGAGGTGGCTACACCTTC. Residues: CASSLFTGKRGGYTF.

The chain employs TRBV10-1 and TRBJ2-1, with a tentative D call TRBD2 (5 bases). This CDR3 region has 14 residues. CDR1 is WNHNN and CDR2 is SYGVQD in the germline V gene (reference sequence). The V gene lost 0 bases and the J gene lost 3 bases, with 6 bases spanning the gap. This CDR3 reads CASSESDFYNEQFF. As DNA, the CDR3 is TGCGCCAGCAGTGAGTCGGACTTCTACAATGAGCAGTTCTTC.

The chain is built from TRBV10-3 and TRBJ2-1; D possibly corresponds to TRBD2 (6 bases). The CDR3 length is 13 residues. Germline V lookup: CDR1 ENHRY, CDR2 SYGVKD. V was trimmed by 6 bases and J by 3 bases, leaving 9 bases between them. The CDR3 here is CAIRAGGYNEQFF. The CDR3 DNA sequence: TGTGCCATCAGGGCCGGGGGCTACAATGAGCAGTTCTTC.

This clonotype was seen ten or more times. The chain employs TRBV11-2 and TRBJ1-1; 10 positions agree with TRBD1. Germline V gene sequence: CDR1 SGHAT, CDR2 FQNNGV. Trimming cost V 7 bases and J 3 bases; bases outside gene matches: 11. The CDR3 spans 16 residues. The CDR3 loop reads CASNRDRGLGYTEAFF. The DNA for the CDR3 is TGTGCCAGCAACCGGGACAGGGGACTCGGTTACACTGAAGCTTTCTTT. The full variable domain, its missing parts supplied by reference TRBV11-2 and TRBJ1-1, is EAGVAQSPRYKIIEKRQSVAFWCNPISGHATLYWYQQILGQGPKLLIQFQNNGVVDDSQLPKDRFSAERLKGVDSTLKIQPAKLEDSAVYLCASNRDRGLGYTEAFFGQGTRLTVV.

The table lists this clonotype with many counts. The chain uses TRBV11-1 and TRBJ1-5; D not resolved. CDR1 is SGHAT and CDR2 is FQDESV in the germline V gene (reference sequence). With 8 bases removed from V and 4 bases from J, the gap between germline ends came to 18 bases. The CDR3 has 15 amino acids. The CDR3 sequence is CASSLGTGRNQPQHF. The CDR3 DNA sequence: TGTGCCAGCTCCCTGGGCACCGGTCGGAATCAGCCCCAGCATTTT.